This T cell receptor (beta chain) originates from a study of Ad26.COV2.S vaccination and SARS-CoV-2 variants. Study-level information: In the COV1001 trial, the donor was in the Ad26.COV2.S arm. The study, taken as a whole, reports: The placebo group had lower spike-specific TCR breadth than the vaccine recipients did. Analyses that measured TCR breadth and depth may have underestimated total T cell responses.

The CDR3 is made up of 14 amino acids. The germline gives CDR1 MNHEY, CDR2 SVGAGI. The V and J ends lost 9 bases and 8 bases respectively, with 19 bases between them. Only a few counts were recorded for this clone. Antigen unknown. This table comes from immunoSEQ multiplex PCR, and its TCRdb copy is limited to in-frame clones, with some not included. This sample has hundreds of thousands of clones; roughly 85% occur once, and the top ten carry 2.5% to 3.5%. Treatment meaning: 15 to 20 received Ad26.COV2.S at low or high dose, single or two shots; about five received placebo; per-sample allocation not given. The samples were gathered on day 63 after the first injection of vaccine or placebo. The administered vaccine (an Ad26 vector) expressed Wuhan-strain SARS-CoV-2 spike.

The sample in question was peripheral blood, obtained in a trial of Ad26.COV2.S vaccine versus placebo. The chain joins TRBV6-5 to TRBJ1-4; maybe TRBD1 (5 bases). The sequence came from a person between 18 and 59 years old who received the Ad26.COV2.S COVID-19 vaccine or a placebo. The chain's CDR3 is CASRDLGGGEKLFF. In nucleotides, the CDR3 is TGTGCCAGTAGAGACCTGGGGGGAGGCGAAAAACTGTTTTTT.